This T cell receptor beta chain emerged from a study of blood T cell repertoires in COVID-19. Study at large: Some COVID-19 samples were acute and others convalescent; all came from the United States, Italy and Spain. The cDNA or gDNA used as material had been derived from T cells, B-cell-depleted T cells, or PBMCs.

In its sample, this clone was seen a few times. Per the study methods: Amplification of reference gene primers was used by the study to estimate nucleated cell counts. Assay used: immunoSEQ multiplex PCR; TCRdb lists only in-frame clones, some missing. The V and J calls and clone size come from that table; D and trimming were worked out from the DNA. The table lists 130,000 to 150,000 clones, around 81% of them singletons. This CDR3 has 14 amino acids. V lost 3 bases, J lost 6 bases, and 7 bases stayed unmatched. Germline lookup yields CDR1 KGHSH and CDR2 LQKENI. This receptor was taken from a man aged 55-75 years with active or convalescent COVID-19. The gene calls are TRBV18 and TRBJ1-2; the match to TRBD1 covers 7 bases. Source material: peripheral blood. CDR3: CASSPATGTDGYTF. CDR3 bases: TGTGCCAGCTCACCCGCGACAGGGACGGATGGCTACACCTTC.